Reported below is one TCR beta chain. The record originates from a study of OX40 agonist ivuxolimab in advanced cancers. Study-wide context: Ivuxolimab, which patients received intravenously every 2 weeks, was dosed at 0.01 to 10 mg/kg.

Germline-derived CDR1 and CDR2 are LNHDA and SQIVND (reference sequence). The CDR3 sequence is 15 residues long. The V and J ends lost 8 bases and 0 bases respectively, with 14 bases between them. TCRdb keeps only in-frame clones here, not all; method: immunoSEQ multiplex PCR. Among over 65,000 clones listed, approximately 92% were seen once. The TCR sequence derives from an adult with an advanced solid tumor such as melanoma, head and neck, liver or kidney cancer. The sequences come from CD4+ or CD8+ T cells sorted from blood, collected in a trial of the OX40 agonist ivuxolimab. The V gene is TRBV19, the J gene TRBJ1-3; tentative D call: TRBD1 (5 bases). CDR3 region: CASVTRGSSGNTIYF. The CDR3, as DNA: TGTGCCAGTGTTACGCGGGGCTCCTCTGGAAACACCATATATTTT.